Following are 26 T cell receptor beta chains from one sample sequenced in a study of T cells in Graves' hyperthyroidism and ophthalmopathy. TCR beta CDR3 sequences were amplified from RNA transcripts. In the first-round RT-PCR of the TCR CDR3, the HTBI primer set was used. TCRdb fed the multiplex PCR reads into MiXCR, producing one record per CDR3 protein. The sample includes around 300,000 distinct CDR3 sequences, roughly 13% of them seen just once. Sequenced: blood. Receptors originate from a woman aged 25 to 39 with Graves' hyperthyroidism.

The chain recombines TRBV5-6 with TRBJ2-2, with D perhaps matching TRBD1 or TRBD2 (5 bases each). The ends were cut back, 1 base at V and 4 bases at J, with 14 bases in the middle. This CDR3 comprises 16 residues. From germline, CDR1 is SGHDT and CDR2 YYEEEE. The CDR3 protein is CASSLWSGAITGELFF. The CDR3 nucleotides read TGTGCCAGCAGCTTGTGGTCCGGGGCCATCACCGGGGAGCTGTTTTTT.

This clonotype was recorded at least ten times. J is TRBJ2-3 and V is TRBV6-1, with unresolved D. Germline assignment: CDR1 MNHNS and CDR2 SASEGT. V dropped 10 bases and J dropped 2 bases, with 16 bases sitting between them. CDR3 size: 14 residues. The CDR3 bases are TGTGCCACCGCGGCGGTTGGGGTCACAGATACGCAGTATTTT. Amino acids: CATAAVGVTDTQYF.

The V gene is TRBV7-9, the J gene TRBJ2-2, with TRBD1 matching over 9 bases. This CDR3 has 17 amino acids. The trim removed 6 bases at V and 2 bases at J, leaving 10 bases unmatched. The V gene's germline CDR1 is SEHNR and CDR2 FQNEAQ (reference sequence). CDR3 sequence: CASRETWDRANTGELFF. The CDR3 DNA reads TGTGCCAGCAGGGAGACTTGGGACAGGGCAAACACCGGGGAGCTGTTTTTT.

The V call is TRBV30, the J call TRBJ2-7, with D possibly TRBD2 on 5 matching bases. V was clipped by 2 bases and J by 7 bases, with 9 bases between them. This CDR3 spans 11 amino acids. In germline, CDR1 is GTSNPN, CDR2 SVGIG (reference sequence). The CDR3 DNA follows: TGTGCCTGGAGTCTCGGGGATGAGCAGTACTTC. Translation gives CAWSLGDEQYF. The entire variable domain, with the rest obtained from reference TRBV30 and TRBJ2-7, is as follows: SQTIHQWPATLVQPVGSPLSLECTVEGTSNPNLYWYRQAAGRGLQLLFYSVGIGQISSEVPQNLSASRPQDRQFILSSKKLLLSDSGFYLCAWSLGDEQYFGPGTRLTVT.

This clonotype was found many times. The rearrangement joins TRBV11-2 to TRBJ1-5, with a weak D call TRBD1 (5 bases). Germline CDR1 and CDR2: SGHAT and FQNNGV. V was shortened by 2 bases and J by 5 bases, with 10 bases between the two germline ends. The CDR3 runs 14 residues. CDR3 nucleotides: TGTGCCAGCAGCTTATGGGGCAGCCATCAGCCCCAGCATTTT. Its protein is CASSLWGSHQPQHF. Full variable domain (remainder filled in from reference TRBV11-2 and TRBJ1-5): EAGVAQSPRYKIIEKRQSVAFWCNPISGHATLYWYQQILGQGPKLLIQFQNNGVVDDSQLPKDRFSAERLKGVDSTLKIQPAKLEDSAVYLCASSLWGSHQPQHFGDGTRLSIL.

CDR3: CASSTVRDRPYEQYF. DNA of the CDR3: TGTGCCAGCAGCACCGTGCGGGACAGACCCTACGAGCAGTACTTC. The chain recombines TRBV11-2 with TRBJ2-7; tentative D call: TRBD1 (7 bases). V lost 5 bases and J 2 bases, leaving 16 bases between the germline ends. The CDR3 is made up of 15 amino acids. Germline V gene data show CDR1 as SGHAT and CDR2 as FQNNGV. The whole variable domain, filled in from reference TRBV11-2 and TRBJ2-7, reads EAGVAQSPRYKIIEKRQSVAFWCNPISGHATLYWYQQILGQGPKLLIQFQNNGVVDDSQLPKDRFSAERLKGVDSTLKIQPAKLEDSAVYLCASSTVRDRPYEQYFGPGTRLTVT.

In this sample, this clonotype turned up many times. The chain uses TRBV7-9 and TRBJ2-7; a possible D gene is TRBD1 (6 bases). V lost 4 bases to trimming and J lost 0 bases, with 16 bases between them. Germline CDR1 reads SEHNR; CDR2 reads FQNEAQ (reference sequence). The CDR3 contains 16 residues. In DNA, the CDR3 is TGTGCCAGCAGCTCCCCCACCCGGGACACCTCCTACGAGCAGTACTTC. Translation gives CASSSPTRDTSYEQYF. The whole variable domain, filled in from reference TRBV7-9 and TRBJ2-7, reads DTGVSQNPRHKITKRGQNVTFRCDPISEHNRLYWYRQTLGQGPEFLTYFQNEAQLEKSRLLSDRFSAERPKGSFSTLEIQRTEQGDSAMYLCASSSPTRDTSYEQYFGPGTRLTVT.

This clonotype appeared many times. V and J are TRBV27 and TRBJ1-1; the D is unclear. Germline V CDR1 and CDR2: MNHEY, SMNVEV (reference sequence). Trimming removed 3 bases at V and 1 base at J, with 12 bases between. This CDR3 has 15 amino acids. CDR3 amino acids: CASSLQIRGNTEAFF. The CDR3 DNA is TGTGCCAGCAGTTTGCAGATTAGAGGGAACACTGAAGCTTTCTTT.

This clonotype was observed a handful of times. The CDR3 region has the DNA TGCAGCGTTCGATCGACAGGGGTGGCGACCCAGTACTTC. Amino acid sequence: CSVRSTGVATQYF. The chain links TRBV29-1 to TRBJ2-5; 8 nucleotides align to TRBD1. Trimming cost V 5 bases and J 7 bases; bases outside gene matches: 9. Germline V gives CDR1 SQVTM, CDR2 ANQGSEA. The CDR3 has 13 amino acids. The entire variable domain, with the rest obtained from reference TRBV29-1 and TRBJ2-5, is as follows: SAVISQKPSRDICQRGTSLTIQCQVDSQVTMMFWYRQQPGQSLTLIATANQGSEATYESGFVIDKFPISRPNLTFSTLTVSNMSPEDSSIYLCSVRSTGVATQYFGPGTRLLVL.

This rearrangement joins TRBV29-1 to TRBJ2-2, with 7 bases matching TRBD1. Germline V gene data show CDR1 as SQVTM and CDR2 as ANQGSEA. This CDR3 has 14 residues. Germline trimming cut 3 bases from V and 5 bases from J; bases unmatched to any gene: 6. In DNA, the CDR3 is TGCAGCGTTGAGGGGACAGTCGGTACCGGGGAGCTGTTTTTT. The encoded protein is CSVEGTVGTGELFF.

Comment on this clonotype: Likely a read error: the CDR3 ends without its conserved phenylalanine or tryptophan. This CDR3 is CSAPTSLSYNEQFV. Written as DNA, the CDR3 is TGCAGTGCTCCAACTAGTCTCTCCTACAATGAGCAGTTCGTC. The chain couples TRBV20-1 to TRBJ2-1; D is perhaps TRBD2 (5 bases). The CDR3 totals 14 residues. V dropped 5 bases and J dropped 0 bases, with 11 bases sitting between them. Per the germline V gene, CDR1 is DFQATT and CDR2 is SNEGSKA (reference sequence).

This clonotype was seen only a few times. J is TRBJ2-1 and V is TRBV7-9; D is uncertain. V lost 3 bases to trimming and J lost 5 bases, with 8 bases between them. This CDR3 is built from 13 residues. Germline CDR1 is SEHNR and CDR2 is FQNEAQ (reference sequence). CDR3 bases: TGTGCCAGCAGCTTGGGCCTACACAATGAGCAGTTCTTC. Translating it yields CASSLGLHNEQFF.

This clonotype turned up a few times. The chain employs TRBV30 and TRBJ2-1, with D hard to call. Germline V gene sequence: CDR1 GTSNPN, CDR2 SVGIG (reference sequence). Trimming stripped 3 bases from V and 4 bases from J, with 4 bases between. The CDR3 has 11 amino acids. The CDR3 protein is CAWRTYNEQFF. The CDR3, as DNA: TGTGCCTGGAGGACGTACAATGAGCAGTTCTTC.

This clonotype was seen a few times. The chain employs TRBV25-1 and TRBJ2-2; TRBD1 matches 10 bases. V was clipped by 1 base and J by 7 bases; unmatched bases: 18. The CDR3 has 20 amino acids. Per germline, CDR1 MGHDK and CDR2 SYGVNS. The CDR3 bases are TGTGCCAGCAGTGAATCCCGGGACAGGGGTTTTTCACGGAAGTTCGGGGAGCTGTTTTTT. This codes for CASSESRDRGFSRKFGELFF.

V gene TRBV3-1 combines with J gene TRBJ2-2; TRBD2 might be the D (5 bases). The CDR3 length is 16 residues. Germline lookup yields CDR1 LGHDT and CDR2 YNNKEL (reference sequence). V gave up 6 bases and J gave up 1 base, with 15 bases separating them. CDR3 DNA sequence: TGTGCCAGCAGTGGACTTGCGCGAGAGAACACCGGGGAGCTGTTTTTT. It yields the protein CASSGLARENTGELFF.

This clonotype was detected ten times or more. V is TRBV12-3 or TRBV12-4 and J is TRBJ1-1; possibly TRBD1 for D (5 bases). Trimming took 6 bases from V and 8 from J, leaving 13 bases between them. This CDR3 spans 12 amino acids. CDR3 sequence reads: CASSRRTLEAFF. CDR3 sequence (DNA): TGTGCCAGCAGCCGAAGGACACTCGAAGCTTTCTTT.

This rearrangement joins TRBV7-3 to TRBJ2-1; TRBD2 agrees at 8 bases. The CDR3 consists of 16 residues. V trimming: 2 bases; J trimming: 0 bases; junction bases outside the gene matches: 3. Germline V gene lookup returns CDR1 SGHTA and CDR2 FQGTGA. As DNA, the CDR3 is TGTGCCAGCAGCTTACGGGGGGGGAGCTCCTACAATGAGCAGTTCTTC. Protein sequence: CASSLRGGSSYNEQFF. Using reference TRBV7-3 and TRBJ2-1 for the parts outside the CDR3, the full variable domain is GAGVSQTPSNKVTEKGKYVELRCDPISGHTALYWYRQSLGQGPEFLIYFQGTGAADDSGLPNDRFFAVRPEGSVSTLKIQRTERGDSAVYLCASSLRGGSSYNEQFFGPGTRLTVL.

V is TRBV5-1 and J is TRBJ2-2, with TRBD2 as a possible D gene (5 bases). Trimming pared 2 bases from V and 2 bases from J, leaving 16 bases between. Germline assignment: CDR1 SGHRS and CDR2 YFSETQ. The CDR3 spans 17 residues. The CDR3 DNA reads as TGCGCCAGCAGCTTAGGGTCCCCCAGGACTAACACCGGGGAGCTGTTTTTT. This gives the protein CASSLGSPRTNTGELFF.

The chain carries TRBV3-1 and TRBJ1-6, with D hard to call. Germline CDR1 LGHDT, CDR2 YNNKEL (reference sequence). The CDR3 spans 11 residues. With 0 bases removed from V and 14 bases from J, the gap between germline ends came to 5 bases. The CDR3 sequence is CASSQDLTLHF. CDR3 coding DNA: TGTGCCAGCAGCCAAGATCTAACCCTCCACTTT.

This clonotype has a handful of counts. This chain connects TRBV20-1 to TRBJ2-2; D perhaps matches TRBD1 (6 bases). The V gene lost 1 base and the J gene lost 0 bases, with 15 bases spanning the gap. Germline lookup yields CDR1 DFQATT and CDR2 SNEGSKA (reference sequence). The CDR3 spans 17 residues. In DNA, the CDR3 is TGCAGTGCTAGAGGGTCCCCAGGGGTGGCGAACACCGGGGAGCTGTTTTTT. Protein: CSARGSPGVANTGELFF.

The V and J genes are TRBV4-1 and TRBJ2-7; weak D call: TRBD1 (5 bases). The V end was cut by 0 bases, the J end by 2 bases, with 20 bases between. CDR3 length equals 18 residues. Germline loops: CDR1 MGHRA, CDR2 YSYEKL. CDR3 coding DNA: TGCGCCAGCAGCCAAGATAATAGACCGTGGACACCCACCTACGAGCAGTACTTC. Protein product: CASSQDNRPWTPTYEQYF.

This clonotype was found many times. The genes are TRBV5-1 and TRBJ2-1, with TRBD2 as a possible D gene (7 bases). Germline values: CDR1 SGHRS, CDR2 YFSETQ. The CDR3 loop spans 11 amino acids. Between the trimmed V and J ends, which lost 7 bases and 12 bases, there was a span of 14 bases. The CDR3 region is CASRGGVGQFF. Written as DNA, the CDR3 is TGCGCCAGCCGAGGGGGGGTTGGGCAGTTCTTC.

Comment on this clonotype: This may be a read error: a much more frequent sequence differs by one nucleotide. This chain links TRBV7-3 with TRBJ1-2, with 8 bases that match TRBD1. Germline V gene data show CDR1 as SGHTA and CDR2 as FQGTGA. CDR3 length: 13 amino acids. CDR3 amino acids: CASSQTGEDGYAF. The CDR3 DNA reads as TGTGCCAGCAGTCAGACAGGGGAGGATGGCTACGCCTTC. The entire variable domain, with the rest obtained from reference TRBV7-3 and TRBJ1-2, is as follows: GAGVSQTPSNKVTEKGKYVELRCDPISGHTALYWYRQSLGQGPEFLIYFQGTGAADDSGLPNDRFFAVRPEGSVSTLKIQRTERGDSAVYLCASSQTGEDGYAFGSGTRLTVV.

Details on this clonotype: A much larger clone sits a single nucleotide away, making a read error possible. The CDR3 sequence is CASSSQGRSPDTQYF. DNA of the CDR3: TGCGCCAGCAGCTCGCAGGGACGGAGCCCAGATACGCAGTATTTT. This chain links TRBV5-1 with TRBJ2-3; possibly TRBD1 or TRBD2 for D (5 bases each). V lost 3 bases and J lost 4, with 15 bases in between. Germline V gene lookup returns CDR1 SGHRS and CDR2 YFSETQ. The CDR3 runs to 15 residues. Complete variable domain (other parts from reference TRBV5-1 and TRBJ2-3): KAGVTQTPRYLIKTRGQQVTLSCSPISGHRSVSWYQQTPGQGLQFLFEYFSETQRNKGNFPGRFSGRQFSNSRSEMNVSTLELGDSALYLCASSSQGRSPDTQYFGPGTRLTVL.

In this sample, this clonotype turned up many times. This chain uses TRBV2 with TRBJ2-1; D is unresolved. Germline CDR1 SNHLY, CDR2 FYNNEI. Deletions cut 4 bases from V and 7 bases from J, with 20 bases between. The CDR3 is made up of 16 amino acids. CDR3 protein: CASSASGRQVGNEQFF. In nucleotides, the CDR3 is TGTGCCAGCAGTGCGAGTGGCAGGCAGGTCGGGAATGAGCAGTTCTTC.

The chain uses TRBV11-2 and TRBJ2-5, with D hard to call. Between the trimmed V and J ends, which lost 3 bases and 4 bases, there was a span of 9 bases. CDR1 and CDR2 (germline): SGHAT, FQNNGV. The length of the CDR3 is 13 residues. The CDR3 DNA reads TGTGCCAGCAGCTTGTCAGACCCAGAGACCCAGTACTTC. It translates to CASSLSDPETQYF.